This entry lists 30 T cell receptor beta chains sequenced from one sample in a study of high-grade serous ovarian cancer treatment subgroups. Tumor tissue was taken before any definitive surgery or chemotherapy was given. The protocol was immunoSEQ multiplex PCR, while the TCRdb copy is restricted to in-frame clones and leaves out a portion. The table shows about 36,000 clones, with about 79% occurring only once. The sample was tumor tissue. The receptors stem from a human donor with high-grade serous ovarian cancer.

The CDR3 here is CASSLAPGLSNEQFF. CDR3 sequence (DNA): TGTGCCAGCAGCTTAGCGCCGGGGTTGAGCAATGAGCAGTTCTTC. V usage is TRBV7-7 and J usage is TRBJ2-1; D may be TRBD2 (5 bases). Trimming removed 0 bases from V and 6 bases from J, with 12 bases in between. The CDR3 runs 15 residues. Germline CDR1 and CDR2: SSHAT and FNYEAQ (reference sequence). Drawing the rest from reference TRBV7-7 and TRBJ2-1, the complete variable domain is GAGVSQSPRYKVTKRGQDVTLRCDPISSHATLYWYQQALGQGPEFLTYFNYEAQPDKSGLPSDRFSAERPEGSISTLTIQRTEQRDSAMYRCASSLAPGLSNEQFFGPGTRLTVL.

The J gene is TRBJ1-1, the V gene TRBV30; tentatively, D is TRBD1 (5 bases). The CDR3 sequence is 14 residues long. Trimming removed 3 bases at V and 6 bases at J, with 17 bases between. CDR1 is GTSNPN and CDR2 is SVGIG in the germline V gene (reference sequence). CDR3 sequence: CAWRGVSGRAEAFF. CDR3 bases: TGTGCCTGGAGGGGGGTTTCGGGCCGCGCTGAAGCTTTCTTT.

The V call is TRBV5-1, the J call TRBJ1-1; D is uncertain. From germline, CDR1 is SGHRS and CDR2 YFSETQ. CDR3 length equals 16 residues. The germline V and J ends were trimmed by 1 base and 5 bases, with 18 bases remaining between them. This CDR3 is CASSLSWVGVGTEAFF. CDR3 in DNA: TGCGCCAGCAGCTTGTCGTGGGTGGGCGTGGGAACTGAAGCTTTCTTT. The whole variable domain, filled in from reference TRBV5-1 and TRBJ1-1, reads KAGVTQTPRYLIKTRGQQVTLSCSPISGHRSVSWYQQTPGQGLQFLFEYFSETQRNKGNFPGRFSGRQFSNSRSEMNVSTLELGDSALYLCASSLSWVGVGTEAFFGQGTRLTVV.

The J gene is TRBJ1-5, the V gene TRBV30; D is perhaps TRBD1 (5 bases). The CDR3 runs to 13 residues. V dropped 1 base and J dropped 3 bases, with 7 bases sitting between them. CDR1 is GTSNPN, CDR2 SVGIG, per germline (reference sequence). CDR3 DNA sequence: TGTGCCTGGAGTGAACAGGTCAATCAGCCCCAGCATTTT. Its protein product is CAWSEQVNQPQHF.

In regard to this clone: Mismatch with germline at one junction end may stem from a read error. The V and J genes are TRBV6-6 and TRBJ2-5, with 10 bases that match TRBD1. The CDR3 consists of 15 residues. Per germline, CDR1 MNHNY and CDR2 SVGAGI (reference sequence). The CDR3 sequence is CASSRTTGGQKTQYF. DNA for the CDR3: TGTGCCAGCAGCCGAACGACAGGGGGCCAAAAGACCCAGTACTTC.

This clone occurred a few times. V and J are TRBV15 and TRBJ1-5; D gene unclear. In germline, CDR1 is LNHNV, CDR2 YYDKDF (reference sequence). Trimming removed 2 bases from V and 3 bases from J, with 8 bases in between. The CDR3 length is 14 residues. CDR3 in amino acids: CATSRQFSNQPQHF. The CDR3 DNA reads as TGTGCCACCAGCAGACAGTTTTCCAATCAGCCCCAGCATTTT.

The chain is built from TRBV12-5 and TRBJ2-2; D ambiguous. The V and J ends lost 1 base and 7 bases respectively, with 7 bases between them. The CDR3 is made up of 13 amino acids. Looked up from germline, CDR1 is LGHNT and CDR2 is FRNRAP. Written as DNA, the CDR3 is TGTGCTAGTGGTTTGGGCCCTTACGGGGAGCTGTTTTTT. It specifies CASGLGPYGELFF.

V is TRBV28 and J is TRBJ2-1; 13 bases are shared with TRBD2. The CDR3 runs to 15 residues. J lost 8 bases, V lost 7 bases, and 8 bases had no gene match. Germline CDR1 is MDHEN and CDR2 is SYDVKM. CDR3 in DNA: TGTGCCAGCACTCTGGGACTAGCGGGAAAACATGAGCAGTTCTTC. It encodes CASTLGLAGKHEQFF.

The chain uses TRBV4-1 and TRBJ2-3, with D tentatively TRBD2 (6 bases). Germline V gene sequence: CDR1 MGHRA, CDR2 YSYEKL. CDR3 length: 17 residues. V lost 0 bases, J lost 2 bases, and 15 bases lay in between. The DNA of the CDR3 is TGCGCCAGCAGCCAAGAGGGCCTAGCGACTTTCACAGATACGCAGTATTTT. It yields the protein CASSQEGLATFTDTQYF.

This clone showed up just a few times. The chain carries TRBV7-9 and TRBJ2-7; possible D gene TRBD1, 6 bases. Germline V lookup: CDR1 SEHNR, CDR2 FQNEAQ (reference sequence). The CDR3 consists of 12 residues. V gave up 6 bases and J gave up 5 bases, with 11 bases separating them. The CDR3 coding sequence is TGTGCCAGCAGTTACCGGGACAACGAGCAGTACTTC. The encoded protein is CASSYRDNEQYF.

This chain links TRBV10-3 with TRBJ2-7, with a possible D match to TRBD2 (5 bases). Germline V gives CDR1 ENHRY, CDR2 SYGVKD. Between the trimmed V and J ends, which lost 4 bases and 5 bases, there was a span of 9 bases. This CDR3 is built from 12 residues. DNA for the CDR3: TGTGCCATCAGTGTGGCTAGCAACGAGCAGTACTTC. Translating gives CAISVASNEQYF.

The chain has TRBV5-4 and TRBJ1-1; a possible D gene is TRBD1 (6 bases). V was pared by 4 bases and J by 6 bases, with 22 bases between. The CDR3 loop spans 16 amino acids. Germline loops: CDR1 SGHNT, CDR2 YYREEE (reference sequence). CDR3 amino acids: CASSGGDYRVGAEAFF. The CDR3 DNA sequence: TGTGCCAGCAGCGGGGGTGATTACAGGGTGGGTGCTGAAGCTTTCTTT.

This chain links TRBV5-4 with TRBJ2-3; D is uncertain. This CDR3 is 16 amino acids long. V lost 1 base and J 2 bases, leaving 14 bases between the germline ends. Germline V gene sequence: CDR1 SGHNT, CDR2 YYREEE (reference sequence). CDR3 sequence reads: CASSLRRRSFTDTQYF. The CDR3 DNA reads as TGTGCCAGCAGCTTGAGGCGTCGTTCTTTCACAGATACGCAGTATTTT.

V usage is TRBV5-1 and J usage is TRBJ2-5, with D possibly called TRBD1 or TRBD2 (5 bases each). The CDR3 extends over 12 amino acids. CDR1 and CDR2 (germline): SGHRS, YFSETQ. The ends were cut back, 2 bases at V and 5 bases at J, with 7 bases in the middle. CDR3 sequence: CASSFGGETQYF. CDR3 bases: TGCGCCAGCAGCTTTGGGGGTGAGACCCAGTACTTC.

The chain employs TRBV4-2 and TRBJ2-1; unclear D gene. Trimming cost V 0 bases and J 12 bases, with 9 bases left between them. The CDR3 extends over 12 amino acids. Germline V CDR1 and CDR2: LGHNA, YNFKEQ. The CDR3 DNA reads TGTGCCAGCAGCCAAGAATCCAAGCTGCAGTTCTTC. It encodes CASSQESKLQFF.

The chain uses TRBV4-2 and TRBJ2-6, with D possibly matching TRBD2 (6 bases). CDR1 and CDR2 from the germline V gene are LGHNA and YNFKEQ. CDR3 length equals 20 residues. V lost 0 bases, J lost 2 bases, and 20 bases lay in between. CDR3 sequence reads: CASSQDLVGRLGAGANVLTF. CDR3 DNA sequence: TGTGCCAGCAGCCAAGATCTAGTGGGCAGACTAGGAGCTGGGGCCAACGTCCTGACTTTC.

This clone has just a few counts. The chain uses TRBV27 and TRBJ2-1; D possibly corresponds to TRBD1 (5 bases). Germline V gene data show CDR1 as MNHEY and CDR2 as SMNVEV (reference sequence). The CDR3 consists of 14 residues. V was shortened by 1 base and J by 4 bases, with 8 bases between the two germline ends. CDR3 protein: CASSLWPGYNEQFF. The CDR3 bases are TGTGCCAGCAGTTTATGGCCAGGGTACAATGAGCAGTTCTTC.

This chain connects TRBV19 to TRBJ2-7; TRBD1 matches 10 bases. Losses at the gene ends were 5 bases for V and 3 bases for J; bases not matched to a gene: 7. The length of the CDR3 is 15 residues. The V gene's germline CDR1 is LNHDA and CDR2 SQIVND (reference sequence). The DNA of the CDR3 is TGTGCCAGTAGTCCGGACCGGGACAGGGGCTACGAGCAGTACTTC. As protein: CASSPDRDRGYEQYF.

V and J are TRBV27 and TRBJ1-5; the D gene is possibly TRBD1 (6 bases). The CDR3 is 16 amino acids. V dropped 4 bases and J dropped 9 bases, with 22 bases sitting between them. Germline CDR1 MNHEY, CDR2 SMNVEV (reference sequence). In DNA, the CDR3 is TGTGCCAGCAGTTCCCGCTTTGACAGGCCCCAATGGCCCCAGCATTTT. It yields the protein CASSSRFDRPQWPQHF.

J is TRBJ2-3 and V is TRBV4-2, with D perhaps assigned TRBD1 or TRBD2 (5 bases each). Germline V gene data show CDR1 as LGHNA and CDR2 as YNFKEQ. The CDR3 runs to 16 residues. V shed 0 bases and J shed 4 bases, with 14 bases lying between them. The CDR3 DNA sequence: TGTGCCAGCAGCCAAGATAACACTAGAGGGGCAGATACGCAGTATTTT. As protein: CASSQDNTRGADTQYF.

The V and J genes are TRBV5-1 and TRBJ2-4, with D unclear. The CDR3 contains 15 residues. The germline V gene encodes CDR1 SGHRS and CDR2 YFSETQ. Deletions cut 0 bases from V and 1 base from J, with 8 bases between. The CDR3 reads CASSLAPTAKNIQYF. As DNA, the CDR3 is TGCGCCAGCAGCTTGGCCCCCACCGCCAAAAACATTCAGTACTTC.

The gene calls are TRBV27 and TRBJ2-1, with 16 bases lining up with TRBD2. Germline V lookup: CDR1 MNHEY, CDR2 SMNVEV (reference sequence). Unmatched junction bases numbered 6, after V lost 7 bases and J lost 9 bases. The CDR3 sequence is 15 residues long. In DNA, the CDR3 is TGTGCCAGCAAGCCGGGACTAGCGGGAGGGGGTGAGCAGTTCTTC. It yields the protein CASKPGLAGGGEQFF.

The V call is TRBV7-2, the J call TRBJ2-1; tentative D call: TRBD2 (5 bases). Deletions cut 1 base from V and 6 bases from J, with 13 bases between. Germline-derived CDR1 and CDR2 are SGHTA and FQGNSA. The CDR3 contains 15 residues. The CDR3 DNA reads TGTGCCAGCAGCTTAGTCTGGACTGATGGCAATGAGCAGTTCTTC. It specifies CASSLVWTDGNEQFF.

The CDR3 DNA reads as TGTGCCAGCCACACTTCCTACGAGCAGTACTTC. Its protein is CASHTSYEQYF. The gene calls are TRBV6-5 and TRBJ2-7; no reliable D call. The germline V and J ends were trimmed by 8 bases and 1 base, with 6 bases remaining between them. Germline CDR1 reads MNHEY; CDR2 reads SVGAGI. The CDR3 sequence is 11 residues long.

The CDR3 DNA sequence: TGTGCCAGCAGCCCCTCATTAGGGGGGACTCCACCGGGGGCTTTCTTT. Translated: CASSPSLGGTPPGAFF. The chain has TRBV7-2 and TRBJ1-1; weak D call: TRBD1 (6 bases). V was pared by 5 bases and J by 11 bases, with 27 bases between. Germline V gene data show CDR1 as SGHTA and CDR2 as FQGNSA. There are 16 residues in the CDR3.

This chain joins TRBV6-5 and TRBJ1-3; 7 nucleotides agree with TRBD1. V trimming: 0 bases; J trimming: 2 bases; junction bases outside the gene matches: 4. Germline V gene data show CDR1 as MNHEY and CDR2 as SVGAGI. The CDR3 consists of 16 residues. The CDR3 sequence: CASSYSGQGAGNTIYF. The CDR3 DNA reads TGTGCCAGCAGTTACTCGGGGCAGGGGGCTGGAAACACCATATATTTT.

This clone was recorded once. V usage is TRBV19 and J usage is TRBJ2-5; the match to TRBD2 covers 11 bases. The CDR3 runs 16 residues. CDR1 is LNHDA, CDR2 SQIVND, per germline (reference sequence). Trimming took 7 bases from V and 1 from J; bases not matched to a gene: 8. The CDR3 bases are TGTGCCAGTACCCGTAGCGGGAGGGCCTTCCAAGAGACCCAGTACTTC. This translates into CASTRSGRAFQETQYF.

The V call is TRBV30, the J call TRBJ2-3; the D gene is possibly TRBD2 (7 bases). V shed 4 bases and J shed 6 bases, with 17 bases lying between them. This CDR3 contains 14 residues. CDR1 is GTSNPN, CDR2 SVGIG, per germline (reference sequence). The CDR3 coding sequence is TGTGCCTGGAACGGTAGGGGGGGGAGTGATACGCAGTATTTT. Its protein product is CAWNGRGGSDTQYF.

CDR3 protein: CASSHSGHSYEQYF. CDR3 in DNA: TGTGCCAGCAGTCATTCGGGACATTCCTACGAGCAGTACTTC. The chain employs TRBV28 and TRBJ2-7, with a tentative D call TRBD1 (6 bases). Germline lookup yields CDR1 MDHEN and CDR2 SYDVKM. CDR3 size: 14 residues. With 5 bases removed from V and 1 base from J, the gap between germline ends came to 12 bases. The full variable domain, with the rest looked up from reference TRBV28 and TRBJ2-7, is DVKVTQSSRYLVKRTGEKVFLECVQDMDHENMFWYRQDPGLGLRLIYFSYDVKMKEKGDIPEGYSVSREKKERFSLILESASTNQTSMYLCASSHSGHSYEQYFGPGTRLTVT.

The chain joins TRBV9 to TRBJ1-2, with TRBD1 matching over 10 bases. CDR1 SGDLS and CDR2 YYNGEE come from the germline V gene. With V trimmed by 3 bases and J by 2 bases, 4 bases remained unmatched. The CDR3 extends over 15 amino acids. The CDR3 nucleotides read TGTGCCAGCAGCGCCCAGGACAGGGGGAACTATGGCTACACCTTC. This translates into CASSAQDRGNYGYTF.